This TCR beta chain was identified in a study of CD8 T cell repertoires and HIV-1 epitope variants. On the immunoSEQ platform, TCR beta CDR3s were sequenced at survey depth. TCRdb's table, derived via immunoSEQ multiplex PCR, lists solely in-frame clones and lacks some. The sample yields some 87,000 clones, roughly four fifths seen once. Specimen: uncultured baseline CD8+ T cells from peripheral blood mononuclear cells (PBMCs). This TCR derives from a male donor with HIV.

CDR3 in DNA: TGTGCCAGCAGTCACAGGGGAATCGGCACTGAAGCTTTCTTT. It yields the protein CASSHRGIGTEAFF. V and J are TRBV14 and TRBJ1-1, with 7 bases identical to TRBD1. This CDR3 spans 14 amino acids. The J segment lost 4 bases and the V segment lost 6 bases, leaving 8 bases of the junction unmatched. Per the germline V gene, CDR1 is SGHDN and CDR2 is FVKESK.